A selection of T cell receptor beta chains follows, all from one sample in a study of early T cells in non-severe SARS-CoV-2 infection. TCRdb reanalysed the 5' RACE reads using MiXCR and keeps one entry per CDR3 protein. The sample has fewer than 80,000 distinct CDR3 sequences, roughly 8.7% seen once. Sequenced input: whole blood. Every receptor here comes from an adult who was a healthcare worker with PCR-confirmed SARS-CoV-2 infection or an uninfected control (not recorded which). The CDR3 runs from the conserved cysteine through the conserved F or W. A D gene is named only where the DNA matches it firmly. The size entry is marked missing in some rows and otherwise reads once, few, many or a size class.

-	TRBV10-1	TRBJ1-5	many	CASSAQGNQPQHF	TGCGCCAGCAGTGCGCAGGGCAATCAGCCCCAGCATTTT
TRBD2	TRBV19	TRBJ2-1	many	CASRPGSGRNEQFF	TGTGCCAGTAGGCCTGGGAGCGGGAGAAATGAGCAGTTCTTC
-	TRBV7-2	TRBJ2-5	many	CASRSLRETQYF	TGTGCCAGCAGGTCCCTAAGAGAGACCCAGTACTTC
-	TRBV2	TRBJ2-3	many	CASSEEGITDTQYF	TGTGCCAGCAGTGAAGAGGGGATCACAGATACGCAGTATTTT
-	TRBV7-9	TRBJ1-1	many	CATNAGSSTEAFF	TGTGCCACAAATGCAGGGTCCAGCACTGAAGCTTTCTTT
TRBD1	TRBV20-1	TRBJ1-4	many	CSADRGFEKLFF	TGCAGTGCGGACAGGGGATTTGAAAAACTGTTTTTT
-	TRBV7-9	TRBJ2-7	few	CASSPNLRVSYEQYF	TGTGCCAGCAGTCCAAATCTCAGGGTTTCCTACGAGCAGTACTTC
TRBD2	TRBV19	TRBJ2-1	few	CASSKPGGPNNEQFF	TGTGCCAGTAGTAAGCCGGGGGGTCCCAACAATGAGCAGTTCTTC
-	TRBV5-4	TRBJ2-5	many	CASSPGVIQTQYF	TGTGCCAGCAGCCCCGGCGTGATCCAGACCCAGTACTTC
-	TRBV20-1	TRBJ2-2	-	CSASRGGTGELFF	TGCAGTGCTAGCCGCGGAGGAACCGGGGAGCTGTTTTTT
-	TRBV21-1	TRBJ2-7	many	CASSKAFNSPYEQYF	TGTGCCAGCAGCAAAGCTTTTAACAGCCCCTACGAGCAGTACTTC
TRBD1	TRBV5-1	TRBJ1-4	-	CASSMTTGFYGKLFF	TGCGCCAGCAGCATGACGACAGGGTTCTATGGAAAACTGTTTTTT
-	TRBV10-2	TRBJ2-3	many	CASIARRGADTQYF	TGCGCCAGCATAGCGAGACGGGGCGCAGATACGCAGTATTTT
-	TRBV6-1	TRBJ1-2	-	CASSELAGNYGYTF	TGTGCCAGCAGTGAATTGGCAGGCAACTATGGCTACACCTTC
-	TRBV20-1	TRBJ2-7	-	CSATPFPGTEQYF	TGCAGTGCTACCCCGTTTCCCGGAACCGAGCAGTACTTC
-	TRBV3-1	TRBJ1-5	few	CASSQDSQVNQPQHF	TGTGCCAGCAGCCAAGACTCCCAAGTCAATCAGCCCCAGCATTTT
-	TRBV7-6	TRBJ2-7	many	CASSKGQRDYEQYF	TGTGCCAGCAGCAAGGGACAGCGGGATTACGAGCAGTACTTC
-	TRBV28	TRBJ2-7	few	CASSRQGSEQYF	TGTGCCAGCAGTAGGCAGGGCTCCGAGCAGTACTTC
-	TRBV6-2/TRBV6-3	TRBJ2-7	-	CASSYTGEQYF	TGTGCCAGCAGTTACACCGGAGAGCAGTACTTC
-	TRBV20-1	TRBJ1-6	many	CSARATTGLNSPLHF	TGCAGTGCTAGAGCAACCACAGGACTGAATTCACCCCTCCACTTT
-	TRBV7-2	TRBJ2-1	few	CASSLVVSDYNEQFF	TGTGCCAGCAGCTTAGTTGTATCGGATTACAATGAGCAGTTCTTC
-	TRBV7-3	TRBJ2-1	many	CASSLGGANEQFF	TGTGCCAGCAGCTTAGGCGGAGCCAATGAGCAGTTCTTC
TRBD2	TRBV10-2	TRBJ2-7	few	CASSDVGGRAWVSEQYF	TGCGCCAGCAGTGACGTCGGCGGGAGGGCCTGGGTTTCCGAGCAGTACTTC
TRBD1	TRBV24-1	TRBJ2-2	few	CATAGAGQGLTGELFF	TGTGCCACTGCCGGCGCGGGACAGGGGCTCACCGGGGAGCTGTTTTTT
TRBD2	TRBV20-1	TRBJ2-1	many	CSARRTSGRDNEQFF	TGCAGTGCCCGGCGGACTAGCGGGAGAGACAATGAGCAGTTCTTC
-	TRBV3-1	TRBJ2-7	-	CASSQDGVLADRYF	TGTGCCAGCAGCCAAGATGGGGTCCTAGCTGACAGGTACTTC
-	TRBV18	TRBJ1-6	many	CASSDRDLRSPLHF	TGTGCCAGCTCAGACCGGGACTTGAGGTCACCCCTCCACTTT
-	TRBV2	TRBJ1-1	few	CASSYGRFEAFF	TGTGCCAGCAGCTACGGACGGTTTGAAGCTTTCTTT
TRBD1	TRBV12-3/TRBV12-4	TRBJ1-1	few	CASSSTGGDTEAFF	TGTGCCAGCAGTTCGACAGGGGGTGACACTGAAGCTTTCTTT
-	TRBV5-6	TRBJ1-2	many	CASSLRVGPIRGYTF	TGTGCCAGCAGCTTGCGAGTGGGTCCCATCCGCGGCTACACCTTC
TRBD1	TRBV5-6	TRBJ1-4	many	CASSLARGNEKLFF	TGTGCCAGCAGCTTGGCCAGGGGGAATGAAAAACTGTTTTTT
TRBD1	TRBV6-1	TRBJ1-1	many	CASTKDRDREAFF	TGTGCCAGCACCAAAGACCGGGACAGGGAAGCTTTCTTT
-	TRBV20-1	TRBJ2-1	many	CSALDKSSYNEQFF	TGCAGTGCTTTGGACAAGAGCTCCTACAATGAGCAGTTCTTC